This T cell receptor (beta chain) emerged from a study of shared clonotypes between healthy human individuals. This was a deep-level run. Profiled with immunoSEQ multiplex PCR; TCRdb holds only in-frame clones, not every one. The sample holds hundreds of thousands of clones; about 74% are singletons and the top ten take roughly 1.7%. The germline V gene encodes CDR1 MDHEN and CDR2 SYDVKM. V was cut by 8 bases and J by 4 bases, with 10 bases left in between. There are 12 residues in the CDR3. The TCR was taken from a woman in her twenties or thirties in good health. The chain employs TRBV28 and TRBJ2-3; D may be TRBD1 (5 bases). Sequencing was performed on memory CD4+ T cells sorted from blood. Subset here: CD45RA-negative fraction. DNA of the CDR3: TGTGCCAGCCAACAGGCCCCAGATACGCAGTATTTT. Protein: CASQQAPDTQYF. Combining the CDR3 with reference TRBV28 and TRBJ2-3 gives the whole variable domain DVKVTQSSRYLVKRTGEKVFLECVQDMDHENMFWYRQDPGLGLRLIYFSYDVKMKEKGDIPEGYSVSREKKERFSLILESASTNQTSMYLCASQQAPDTQYFGPGTRLTVL.